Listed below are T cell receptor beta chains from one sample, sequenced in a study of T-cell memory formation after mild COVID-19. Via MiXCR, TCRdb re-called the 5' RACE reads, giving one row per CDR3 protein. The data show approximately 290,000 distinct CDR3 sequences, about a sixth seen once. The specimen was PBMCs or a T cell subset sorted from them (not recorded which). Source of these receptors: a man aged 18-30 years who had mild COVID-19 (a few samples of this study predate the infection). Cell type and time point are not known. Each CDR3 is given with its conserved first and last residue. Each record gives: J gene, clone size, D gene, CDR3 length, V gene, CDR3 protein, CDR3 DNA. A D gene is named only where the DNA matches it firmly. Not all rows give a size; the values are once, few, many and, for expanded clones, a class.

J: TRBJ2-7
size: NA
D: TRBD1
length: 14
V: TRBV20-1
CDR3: CSASLGQGLYEQYF
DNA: TGCAGTGCTAGCTTAGGACAGGGTCTCTACGAGCAGTACTTC

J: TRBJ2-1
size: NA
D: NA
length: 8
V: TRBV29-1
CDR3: CSVEANFF
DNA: TGCAGCGTTGAAGCAAATTTCTTC

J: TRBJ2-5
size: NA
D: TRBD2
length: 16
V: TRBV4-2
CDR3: CASSQDERGKQETQYF
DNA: TGTGCCAGCAGCCAAGACGAGCGGGGGAAGCAAGAGACCCAGTACTTC

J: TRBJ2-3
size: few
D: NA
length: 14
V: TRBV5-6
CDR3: CASSPGRAPDTQYF
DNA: TGTGCCAGCAGCCCGGGACGGGCGCCAGATACGCAGTATTTT

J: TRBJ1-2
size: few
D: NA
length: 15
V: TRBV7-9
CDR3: CASSIDGVKGYGYTF
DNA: TGTGCCAGCAGCATCGACGGGGTGAAGGGCTATGGCTACACCTTC

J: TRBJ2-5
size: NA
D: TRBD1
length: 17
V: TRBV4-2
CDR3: CASSQTKPGTGRETQYF
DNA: TGTGCCAGCAGCCAAACGAAACCCGGGACAGGGAGAGAGACCCAGTACTTC

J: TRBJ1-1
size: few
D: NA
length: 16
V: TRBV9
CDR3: CASSVEGGQHNTEAFF
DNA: TGTGCCAGCAGCGTAGAGGGTGGGCAGCACAACACTGAAGCTTTCTTT

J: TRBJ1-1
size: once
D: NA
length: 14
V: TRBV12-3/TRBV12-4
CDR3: CASSPPYEGTEAFF
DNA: TGTGCCAGCAGCCCACCATATGAGGGGACTGAAGCTTTCTTT

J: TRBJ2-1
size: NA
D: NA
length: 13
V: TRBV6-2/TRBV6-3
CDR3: CASSSVSYNEQFF
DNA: TGTGCCAGCAGTTCCGTCTCCTACAATGAGCAGTTCTTC

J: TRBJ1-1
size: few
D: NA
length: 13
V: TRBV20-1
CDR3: CSGQRGRNTEAFF
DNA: TGCAGTGGGCAAAGGGGCCGGAACACTGAAGCTTTCTTT

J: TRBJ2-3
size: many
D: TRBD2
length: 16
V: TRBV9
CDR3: CASSGTGTSGLDTQYF
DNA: TGTGCCAGCAGCGGTACCGGGACTAGCGGGCTAGATACGCAGTATTTT

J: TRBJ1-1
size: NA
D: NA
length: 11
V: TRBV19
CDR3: CASSFGVEAFF
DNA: TGTGCCAGTAGTTTTGGGGTAGAAGCTTTCTTT

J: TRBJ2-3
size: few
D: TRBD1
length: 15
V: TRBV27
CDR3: CASKRRTGGTDTQYF
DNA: TGTGCCAGCAAACGGAGGACAGGGGGCACAGATACGCAGTATTTT

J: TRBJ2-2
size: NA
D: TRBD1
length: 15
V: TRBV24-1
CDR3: CATFRDRENTGELFF
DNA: TGTGCCACCTTCAGGGACAGGGAGAACACCGGGGAGCTGTTTTTT

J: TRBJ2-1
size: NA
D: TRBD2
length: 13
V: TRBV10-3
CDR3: CAISGLAYNEQFF
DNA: TGTGCCATCTCGGGACTAGCCTACAATGAGCAGTTCTTC

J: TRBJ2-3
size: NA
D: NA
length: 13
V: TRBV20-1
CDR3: CSAPRGAADTQYF
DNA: TGCAGTGCGCCCCGGGGGGCCGCAGATACGCAGTATTTT

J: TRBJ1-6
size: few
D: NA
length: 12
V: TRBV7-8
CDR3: CASSPRGAPLHF
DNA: TGTGCCAGCAGCCCGCGGGGGGCGCCCCTCCACTTT

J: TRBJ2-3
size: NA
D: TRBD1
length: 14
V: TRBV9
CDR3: CASNAGQGVNTQYF
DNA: TGTGCCAGCAACGCGGGACAGGGGGTGAATACGCAGTATTTT

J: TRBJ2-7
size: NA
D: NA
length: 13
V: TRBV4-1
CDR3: CASSQVRDYEQYF
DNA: TGCGCCAGCAGCCAAGTACGCGACTACGAGCAGTACTTC

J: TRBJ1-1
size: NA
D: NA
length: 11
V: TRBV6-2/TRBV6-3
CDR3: CASSSSTRAFF
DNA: TGTGCCAGCAGTTCGAGTACGCGAGCTTTCTTT

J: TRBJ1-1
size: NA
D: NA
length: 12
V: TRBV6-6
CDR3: CASSYGEGLAFF
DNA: TGTGCCAGCAGTTACGGCGAGGGTCTGGCTTTCTTT

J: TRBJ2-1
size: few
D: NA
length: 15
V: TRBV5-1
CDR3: CASSFAADSYNEQFF
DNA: TGCGCCAGCAGCTTCGCGGCGGACTCCTACAATGAGCAGTTCTTC

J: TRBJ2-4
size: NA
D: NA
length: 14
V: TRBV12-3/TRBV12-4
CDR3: CASSLQLAKNIQYF
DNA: TGTGCCAGCAGTTTACAGCTAGCCAAAAACATTCAGTACTTC

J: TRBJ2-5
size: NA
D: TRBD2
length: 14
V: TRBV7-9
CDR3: CASSLQAGGETQYF
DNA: TGTGCCAGCAGCTTACAGGCGGGGGGAGAGACCCAGTACTTC

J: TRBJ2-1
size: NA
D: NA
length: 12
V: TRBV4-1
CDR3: CASSQDRRGKFF
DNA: TGCGCCAGCAGCCAAGATCGTAGGGGCAAGTTCTTC

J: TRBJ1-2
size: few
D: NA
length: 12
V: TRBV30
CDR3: CAWSPREGGYTF
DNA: TGTGCCTGGAGCCCCCGGGAAGGGGGCTACACCTTC